This T cell receptor (beta chain) was recorded in a study of shared clonotypes between healthy human individuals. Repertoires were generated with immunoSEQ multiplex PCR, while TCRdb's copy carries only in-frame clones and drops some. The repertoire has roughly 1 million clones, around 74% of them found once; the top ten carry approximately 1.5%. In germline, CDR1 is SNHLY, CDR2 FYNNEI. Trimming shortened V by 6 bases and J by 2 bases, and 14 bases separated the two germline ends. The CDR3 runs to 14 residues. The V gene is TRBV2, the J gene TRBJ2-7; tentatively, D is TRBD2 (6 bases). Material for sequencing was memory CD4+ T cells sorted from blood. Subset described: CD45RA-negative fraction. This receptor was identified in a man aged 18 to 29 in good health. The CDR3 reads CASRGAGAAYEQYF. The CDR3 nucleotides read TGTGCCAGCAGAGGAGCGGGTGCCGCCTACGAGCAGTACTTC.